This TCR beta chain comes out of a study of blood T cell repertoires in COVID-19. Study at large: COVID-19 samples from acute and convalescent phases originated in the United States, Italy and Spain. In each case, the material was cDNA or gDNA derived from T cells, B-cell-depleted T cells, or PBMCs.

In the case of this clone: The sample has other DNA sequences that encode this CDR3 too.

In Seattle, patients joined the study during active infection and were tracked longitudinally. Per the authors' pipeline: Researchers report that nucleated cell counts were estimated from reference gene primer amplification. The data were produced by immunoSEQ multiplex PCR, yet TCRdb's version contains in-frame clones alone and is incomplete. The DNA was the basis for D and trimming; V, J and clone size are from that table. Among about 170,000 clones listed, 92% were seen once. J was trimmed by 5 bases and V by 3 bases; bases with no gene match: 1. CDR3 length: 11 amino acids. Germline values: CDR1 DFQATT, CDR2 SNEGSKA (reference sequence).

The chain links TRBV20-1 to TRBJ2-7, with TRBD2 identical over 7 bases. The sequence derives from a man aged 25-45 years with COVID-19, enrolled during active disease. The sequenced material came from peripheral blood. The CDR3 DNA reads TGCAGTGCTAGTAGCGGGCACGAGCAGTACTTC. It translates to CSASSGHEQYF.